The 32 T cell receptor beta chains given below trace back to one sample, sequenced in a study of blood T cell repertoires in COVID-19. The protocol was immunoSEQ multiplex PCR, while the TCRdb copy is restricted to in-frame clones and leaves out a portion. The sample consists of some 500,000 clones, about 88% of them appearing once. Sequenced: peripheral blood. These receptors all come from a woman aged 50 to 60 with COVID-19, enrolled during active disease.

This clone has a single count. The chain joins TRBV27 to TRBJ2-1; 7 bases match TRBD1. Looked up from germline, CDR1 is MNHEY and CDR2 is SMNVEV (reference sequence). Trimming cost V 3 bases and J 13 bases; bases outside gene matches: 6. This CDR3 has 12 residues. The CDR3 region is CASSFPGQPQFF. DNA of the CDR3: TGTGCCAGCAGTTTCCCGGGACAGCCCCAGTTCTTC.

The chain is built from TRBV5-6 and TRBJ2-3; 7 bases match TRBD2. Germline lookup yields CDR1 SGHDT and CDR2 YYEEEE. The CDR3 spans 13 residues. The V segment lost 4 bases and the J segment 4 bases; nucleotides outside the gene matches: 3. CDR3 coding DNA: TGTGCCAGCAGCCCTACTAGCGCAGATACGCAGTATTTT. As protein: CASSPTSADTQYF.

V and J are TRBV12-3 or TRBV12-4 and TRBJ1-1; D gene ambiguous. Trimming left V 8 bases short and J 8 bases short, with 12 bases between. The CDR3 spans 11 residues. The CDR3 protein is CASSIAVEAFF. The DNA of the CDR3 is TGTGCCAGCTCCATAGCGGTCGAAGCTTTCTTT.

The chain links TRBV11-2 to TRBJ1-4, with D uncertain. Germline CDR1 and CDR2: SGHAT and FQNNGV. The CDR3 spans 14 residues. Trimming stripped 2 bases from V and 6 bases from J, with 10 bases between. CDR3: CASSLNIGDEKLFF. The CDR3, as DNA: TGTGCCAGCAGCTTAAATATCGGAGATGAAAAACTGTTTTTT.

The chain has TRBV2 and TRBJ1-2; D unresolved. Germline V gene lookup returns CDR1 SNHLY and CDR2 FYNNEI. The V gene lost 6 bases and the J gene lost 4 bases, with 15 bases spanning the gap. The CDR3 is made up of 14 amino acids. The CDR3 DNA sequence: TGTGCCAGCAGCAAACCGGGGAGACCCTATGGCTACACCTTC. Translation gives CASSKPGRPYGYTF.

The V gene is TRBV7-9, the J gene TRBJ1-1, with D possibly TRBD1 on 6 matching bases. Germline V gene lookup returns CDR1 SEHNR and CDR2 FQNEAQ (reference sequence). The CDR3 runs to 14 residues. With 5 bases removed from V and 10 bases from J, the gap between germline ends came to 20 bases. As DNA, the CDR3 is TGTGCCAGCAGCCTAATACAGGGCCGTAGTGCAGCTTTCTTT. As protein: CASSLIQGRSAAFF.

This clone came up once. The chain combines TRBV6-5 with TRBJ2-7, with TRBD1 matching 8 bases. Germline V lookup: CDR1 MNHEY, CDR2 SVGAGI. V gave up 6 bases and J gave up 0 bases; unmatched junction bases: 4. This CDR3 is built from 14 residues. CDR3 in DNA: TGTGCCAGCAGGGGACAGGCGGACTCCTACGAGCAGTACTTC. This sequence encodes CASRGQADSYEQYF.

The V call is TRBV5-6, the J call TRBJ2-7, with 12 bases lining up with TRBD1. The CDR3 sequence is 17 residues long. The V and J ends lost 3 bases and 0 bases, in that order; junction bases with no gene match: 7. Germline V gives CDR1 SGHDT, CDR2 YYEEEE. Here the CDR3 reads CASSSGGQGAYSYEQYF. CDR3 nucleotides: TGTGCCAGCAGCTCGGGGGGACAGGGGGCCTACTCCTACGAGCAGTACTTC.

This chain connects TRBV6-1 to TRBJ2-1; 15 bases map to TRBD2. V lost 3 bases and J lost 7; bases outside the gene matches: 7. CDR1 and CDR2 (germline): MNHNS, SASEGT. The length of the CDR3 is 17 residues. Here the CDR3 DNA reads TGTGCCAGCAGTGACCAAGGACTAGCGGGGGGGCTTAATGAGCAGTTCTTC. Translation gives CASSDQGLAGGLNEQFF.

The J gene is TRBJ2-6, the V gene TRBV2, with 12 bases matching TRBD1. This CDR3 is built from 16 residues. From germline, CDR1 is SNHLY and CDR2 FYNNEI. Unmatched junction bases numbered 4, after V lost 10 bases and J lost 0 bases. The CDR3 loop reads CATPGQGASGANVLTF. For the CDR3, the DNA is TGTGCCACCCCGGGACAGGGGGCCTCTGGGGCCAACGTCCTGACTTTC.

V is TRBV20-1 and J is TRBJ2-1; D is ambiguous. CDR3 size: 9 residues. V lost 3 bases to trimming and J lost 8 bases, with 2 bases between them. Germline V gene lookup returns CDR1 DFQATT and CDR2 SNEGSKA (reference sequence). The CDR3 protein is CSASYEQFF. The CDR3 DNA sequence: TGCAGTGCTAGCTATGAGCAGTTCTTC.

This sequence joins TRBV5-1 and TRBJ1-2; tentative D call: TRBD1 (5 bases). Germline V gene lookup returns CDR1 SGHRS and CDR2 YFSETQ. CDR3 length equals 13 residues. V was clipped by 4 bases and J by 6 bases, with 13 bases between them. The CDR3, as DNA: TGCGCCAGCAGCGCCGGGGGTGGGAATGGCTACACCTTC. Its translation is CASSAGGGNGYTF.

The V and J genes are TRBV9 and TRBJ2-1, with TRBD2 matching 9 bases. Germline V CDR1 and CDR2: SGDLS, YYNGEE. V shed 0 bases and J 0 bases; nucleotides not matched to a gene: 4. This CDR3 has 17 amino acids. CDR3 sequence: CASSVDGSGGSYNEQFF. For the CDR3, the DNA is TGTGCCAGCAGCGTAGACGGTAGCGGGGGCTCCTACAATGAGCAGTTCTTC.

V is TRBV19 and J is TRBJ1-1; D perhaps matches TRBD1 (5 bases). Germline CDR1 reads LNHDA; CDR2 reads SQIVND (reference sequence). V dropped 7 bases and J dropped 3 bases, with 24 bases sitting between them. The length of the CDR3 is 17 residues. The CDR3 nucleotides are TGTGCCAGTAAAGGGGAAAGACTAGAGGACGGACACACTGAAGCTTTCTTT. Protein: CASKGERLEDGHTEAFF. Based on the CDR3 plus reference TRBV19 and TRBJ1-1, the full variable domain is DGGITQSPKYLFRKEGQNVTLSCEQNLNHDAMYWYRQDPGQGLRLIYYSQIVNDFQKGDIAEGYSVSREKKESFPLTVTSAQKNPTAFYLCASKGERLEDGHTEAFFGQGTRLTVV.

The chain employs TRBV28 and TRBJ2-7; 10 bases are shared with TRBD1. CDR3 length equals 14 residues. Looked up from germline, CDR1 is MDHEN and CDR2 is SYDVKM. Trimming at V came to 6 bases and at J to 7 bases, leaving 9 bases not matched to a gene. The CDR3 DNA reads as TGTGCCAGCAGAGGACAGGGGGACACCTGGGAGCAGTACTTC. Amino acid sequence: CASRGQGDTWEQYF.

This clone is a singleton in its sample. V is TRBV23-1 and J is TRBJ2-2; D possibly corresponds to TRBD1 (6 bases). TRBV23-1 counts as an open reading frame of uncertain function. The CDR3 totals 15 residues. V shed 3 bases and J shed 2 bases, with 10 bases lying between them. The CDR3 coding sequence is TGCGCCAGCAGTCATTCGGACAGTAACACCGGGGAGCTGTTTTTT. Residues: CASSHSDSNTGELFF.

J is TRBJ2-1 and V is TRBV9; possible D gene TRBD2, 6 bases. Per germline, CDR1 SGDLS and CDR2 YYNGEE. V lost 4 bases and J lost 0, with 8 bases in between. This CDR3 is 14 amino acids long. The CDR3 DNA follows: TGTGCCAGCAGCCCCGGGAGCTCCTACAATGAGCAGTTCTTC. Its translation: CASSPGSSYNEQFF.

The rearrangement uses TRBV6-5 and TRBJ1-4; 9 bases are a match to TRBD1. CDR3 size: 15 residues. Germline CDR1 reads MNHEY; CDR2 reads SVGAGI. V trimming: 6 bases; J trimming: 9 bases; junction bases outside the gene matches: 11. The CDR3 is CASSRTGTGTQKLFF. The CDR3 coding sequence is TGTGCCAGCAGCCGGACCGGGACAGGGACGCAAAAACTGTTTTTT.

The V gene is TRBV9, the J gene TRBJ2-3, with 11 nucleotides matching TRBD2. V shed 8 bases, J shed 2 bases, and the junction held 10 bases outside the gene matches. Germline values: CDR1 SGDLS, CDR2 YYNGEE. This CDR3 spans 16 amino acids. The CDR3 spells CASASGGSVFTDTQYF. CDR3 coding DNA: TGTGCCAGTGCTAGCGGGGGGTCGGTCTTCACAGATACGCAGTATTTT.

This clone was detected only a few times. The chain uses TRBV4-2 and TRBJ1-5; possibly TRBD1 for D (6 bases). This CDR3 is 15 amino acids long. The germline V gene has CDR1 LGHNA and CDR2 YNFKEQ. Trimming removed 0 bases from V and 6 bases from J, with 12 bases in between. The CDR3 spells CASSQDGQFGQPQHF. DNA of the CDR3: TGTGCCAGCAGCCAAGATGGACAGTTCGGTCAGCCCCAGCATTTT.

The chain links TRBV20-1 to TRBJ1-2; no clear D. This CDR3 has 11 amino acids. The germline V and J ends were trimmed by 4 bases and 6 bases, with 9 bases remaining between them. The germline gives CDR1 DFQATT, CDR2 SNEGSKA (reference sequence). The CDR3: CSAIQDDGYTF. CDR3 DNA sequence: TGCAGTGCTATCCAGGATGATGGCTACACCTTC.

The genes are TRBV19 and TRBJ1-2; D remains ambiguous. The CDR3 spans 17 residues. Germline lookup yields CDR1 LNHDA and CDR2 SQIVND (reference sequence). The V and J ends lost 3 bases and 7 bases respectively, with 24 bases between them. The CDR3 region has the DNA TGTGCCAGTAGTATCTTTCGAGGCGGACCGGCTGCGGGTGGCTACACCTTC. Its translation: CASSIFRGGPAAGGYTF.

The chain combines TRBV24-1 with TRBJ1-3; D not certain. The CDR3 is 13 amino acids. Trimming stripped 3 bases from V and 3 bases from J, with 5 bases between. In germline, CDR1 is KGHDR, CDR2 SFDVKD. The CDR3 here is CATSDNGGNTIYF. CDR3 nucleotides: TGTGCCACCAGTGATAACGGTGGAAACACCATATATTTT.

Only one count was recorded for this clone. The chain is built from TRBV7-2 and TRBJ1-5; D is unresolved. The germline V gene has CDR1 SGHTA and CDR2 FQGNSA. This CDR3 has 17 residues. The V end was cut by 2 bases, the J end by 0 bases, with 14 bases between. This CDR3 reads CASSLQALRYSNQPQHF. DNA for the CDR3: TGTGCCAGCAGCTTACAAGCATTACGTTATAGCAATCAGCCCCAGCATTTT.

DNA for the CDR3: TGTGCCAGCACCCGGATTGGTCGGACAGGGGGCGTCTACGAGCAGTACTTC. It encodes CASTRIGRTGGVYEQYF. The chain is built from TRBV28 and TRBJ2-7; 11 bases agree with TRBD1. In germline, CDR1 is MDHEN, CDR2 SYDVKM. CDR3 length: 17 residues. Unmatched junction bases numbered 14, after V lost 7 bases and J lost 3 bases. The full variable domain, with the rest looked up from reference TRBV28 and TRBJ2-7, is DVKVTQSSRYLVKRTGEKVFLECVQDMDHENMFWYRQDPGLGLRLIYFSYDVKMKEKGDIPEGYSVSREKKERFSLILESASTNQTSMYLCASTRIGRTGGVYEQYFGPGTRLTVT.

This clone came up once. The chain carries TRBV19 and TRBJ2-3; 8 positions match TRBD1. Germline loops: CDR1 LNHDA, CDR2 SQIVND (reference sequence). The V segment lost 5 bases and the J segment 3 bases; nucleotides outside the gene matches: 10. The CDR3 has 16 amino acids. Here the CDR3 reads CASSGLQGGFTDTQYF. The DNA for the CDR3 is TGTGCCAGTAGTGGTTTACAGGGGGGATTTACAGATACGCAGTATTTT.

This clone was recorded only once. The J gene is TRBJ2-1, the V gene TRBV19; 8 bases align to TRBD2. The CDR3 spans 14 residues. CDR1 and CDR2 (germline): LNHDA, SQIVND (reference sequence). With V trimmed by 3 bases and J by 8 bases, 6 bases remained unmatched. The CDR3 protein is CASSIGTRNHEQFF. CDR3 coding DNA: TGTGCCAGTAGTATTGGGACTAGAAACCATGAGCAGTTCTTC.

The chain links TRBV9 to TRBJ2-2; 7 bases agree with TRBD1. The CDR3 consists of 17 residues. V lost 3 bases to trimming and J lost 1 base; unmatched junction nucleotides: 9. Germline CDR1 reads SGDLS; CDR2 reads YYNGEE. CDR3 sequence reads: CASSAPVRQGNTGELFF. In nucleotides, the CDR3 is TGTGCCAGCAGCGCCCCGGTTAGACAGGGGAACACCGGGGAGCTGTTTTTT.

The chain recombines TRBV11-3 with TRBJ2-5; TRBD2 might be the D (5 bases). The V end was cut by 4 bases, the J end by 5 bases, with 11 bases between. The CDR3 runs 13 residues. Looked up from germline, CDR1 is SGHNT and CDR2 is YENEEA. DNA of the CDR3: TGTGCCAGCAGCTCAGAGGGCCGGGAGACCCAGTACTTC. Translation gives CASSSEGRETQYF.

The chain links TRBV6-1 to TRBJ1-1; D uncertain. Trimming removed 3 bases from V and 2 bases from J, with 10 bases in between. CDR1 is MNHNS and CDR2 is SASEGT in the germline V gene. The CDR3 consists of 14 residues. CDR3 coding DNA: TGTGCCAGCAGTGACCTCCGGGAAAACACTGAAGCTTTCTTT. It is translated as CASSDLRENTEAFF.

This clone was recorded only once. The rearrangement uses TRBV29-1 and TRBJ1-4, with unresolved D. The V end lost 4 bases, the J end lost 8 bases, and 11 bases lay between the germline ends. The germline CDR1 and CDR2 sequences are SQVTM and ANQGSEA. The CDR3 is 12 amino acids. This chain's CDR3 is CSVGGMSEKLFF. The CDR3 DNA reads as TGCAGCGTTGGAGGGATGAGCGAAAAACTGTTTTTT.

The chain employs TRBV5-4 and TRBJ1-1; D might be TRBD1 (5 bases). Trimming removed 1 base from V and 4 bases from J, with 14 bases in between. CDR1 SGHNT and CDR2 YYREEE come from the germline V gene (reference sequence). CDR3 length equals 15 residues. The CDR3 here is CASSLPRAGGTEAFF. The CDR3 coding sequence is TGTGCCAGCAGCTTGCCCCGGGCCGGGGGCACTGAAGCTTTCTTT.